This T cell receptor (beta chain) was obtained from a study of CD8+ T cells in alopecia areata. V was trimmed by 3 bases and J by 6 bases, leaving 6 bases between them. Germline lookup yields CDR1 SEHNR and CDR2 FQNEAQ (reference sequence). There are 11 residues in the CDR3. Study-level results: Scalp lesions, especially in alopecia totalis/universalis, had higher clonality than normal scalp.

This clone came up a few times. Its specificity is unknown. Extracted RNA was reverse transcribed into cDNA, the sequencing template. Sequencing was performed with immunoSEQ multiplex PCR; in TCRdb, only in-frame clones are kept and a portion is missing. Among over 150,000 clones, 45% to 70% were seen once, and the ten largest hold about 5.3%. The sequenced sample consisted of CD8+ T cells sorted from blood. J is TRBJ2-7 and V is TRBV7-9; D is unclear. The sequence derives from a human donor in good health. CDR3 DNA sequence: TGTGCCAGCAGCTTTAGTGCCGAGCAGTACTTC. It codes for CASSFSAEQYF.